This TCR beta chain was sequenced during a study of blood T cells in healthy people across ages. Findings of the study overall: Naive and antigen-experienced cells were not separated, limiting conclusive comparison.

Through a sample-barcoded 5' primer and a J-beta primer mix, a second PCR was run for roughly 6 to 11 cycles. Every molecule of cDNA carried a tag from a template-switch adaptor with 12 random nucleotides. Any given sample supplied a minimum of 3 million CDR3-containing paired-end reads. One entry per CDR3 protein results from TCRdb running MiXCR on the 5' RACE reads. The table lists about 800,000 distinct CDR3 sequences, roughly 60% of them singletons. CDR3 length: 15 amino acids. Trimming cost V 2 bases and J 0 bases, with 11 bases left between them. Germline V gene sequence: CDR1 MNHEY, CDR2 SVGAGI. Details on this clonotype: As yet, its antigen is unknown.

The sequence derives from a young man in good health. Source material: blood. The chain uses TRBV6-5 and TRBJ2-7, with D perhaps matching TRBD1 (5 bases). CDR3 in DNA: TGTGCCAGCAGTTACCGTGAGGACAACTCCTACGAGCAGTACTTC. It encodes CASSYREDNSYEQYF.